This TCR beta chain is drawn from a study of blood T cell repertoires in COVID-19. On the study more broadly: The United States, Italy and Spain were the sources of the acute and convalescent COVID-19 samples.

The authors' processing: Estimation of nucleated cell counts was performed using reference gene primer amplification. The data were produced by immunoSEQ multiplex PCR, yet TCRdb's version contains in-frame clones alone and is incomplete. V and J calls plus clone size are reproduced from that table; the DNA served to infer D and trimming. The table shows 200,000 to 300,000 clones, with around 86% occurring only once. Trimming cost V 4 bases and J 3 bases, with 16 bases left between them. Germline CDR1 reads SGDLS; CDR2 reads YYNGEE. This CDR3 is built from 15 residues. This receptor was identified in a man aged 35 to 55 who had recovered from COVID-19. Sequenced sample: peripheral blood. V gene TRBV9 combines with J gene TRBJ2-5; tentative D call: TRBD2 (6 bases). The CDR3 DNA reads TGTGCCAGCAGCCCCCACCCGGGGGAAGAAGAGACCCAGTACTTC. This encodes CASSPHPGEEETQYF.